This T cell receptor beta chain was documented in a study of patients and donors after allogeneic stem cell transplantation. The V end was cut by 4 bases, the J end by 1 base, with 14 bases between. This CDR3 region has 16 residues. Looked up from germline, CDR1 is KGHSH and CDR2 is LQKENI. TCRdb reanalysed the RT-PCR reads using MiXCR and keeps one entry per CDR3 protein. Counted here are about 200,000 distinct CDR3 sequences, roughly 38% occurring once; the ten biggest clones make up around 10%. The genes are TRBV18 and TRBJ2-1; D gene ambiguous. The material sequenced was blood, either unsorted or a sorted T cell fraction (not recorded which). The sequence came from a human donor who was either an allogeneic HSCT recipient or a stem cell or donor lymphocyte infusion donor (not recorded which). It is not recorded whose cells these are; they may come from a transplant donor. In nucleotides, the CDR3 is TGTGCCAGCTCACTCACCCCAGGCGCTTCCTACAATGAGCAGTTCTTC. It translates to CASSLTPGASYNEQFF. The variable domain in full, completed from reference TRBV18 and TRBJ2-1, reads NAGVMQNPRHLVRRRGQEARLRCSPMKGHSHVYWYRQLPEEGLKFMVYLQKENIIDESGMPKERFSAEFPKEGPSILRIQQVVRGDSAAYFCASSLTPGASYNEQFFGPGTRLTVL.